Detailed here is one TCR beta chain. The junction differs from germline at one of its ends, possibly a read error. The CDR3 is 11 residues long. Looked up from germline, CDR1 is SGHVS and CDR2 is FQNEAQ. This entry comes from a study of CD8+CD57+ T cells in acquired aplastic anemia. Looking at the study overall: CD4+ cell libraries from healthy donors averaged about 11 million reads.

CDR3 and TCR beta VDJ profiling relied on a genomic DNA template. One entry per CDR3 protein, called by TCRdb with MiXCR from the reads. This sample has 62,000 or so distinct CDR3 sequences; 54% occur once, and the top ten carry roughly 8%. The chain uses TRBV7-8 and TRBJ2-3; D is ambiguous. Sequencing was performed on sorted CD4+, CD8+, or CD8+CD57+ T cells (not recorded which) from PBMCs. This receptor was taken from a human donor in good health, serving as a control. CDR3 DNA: TGTGCCAGCAGCGCAGAAAGGGCTAGTCGTTTT. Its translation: CASSAERASRF.